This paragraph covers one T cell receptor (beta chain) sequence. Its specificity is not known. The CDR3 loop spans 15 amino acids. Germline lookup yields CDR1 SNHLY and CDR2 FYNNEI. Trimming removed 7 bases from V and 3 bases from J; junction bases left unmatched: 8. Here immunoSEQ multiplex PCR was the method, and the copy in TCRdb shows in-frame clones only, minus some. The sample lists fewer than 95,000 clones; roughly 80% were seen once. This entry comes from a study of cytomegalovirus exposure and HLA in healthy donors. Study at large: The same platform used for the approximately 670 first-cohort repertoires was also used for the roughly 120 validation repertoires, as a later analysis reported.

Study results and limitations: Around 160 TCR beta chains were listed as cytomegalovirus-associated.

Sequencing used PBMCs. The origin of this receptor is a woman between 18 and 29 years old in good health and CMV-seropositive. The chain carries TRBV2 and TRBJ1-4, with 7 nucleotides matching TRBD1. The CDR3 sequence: CASILYRGANEKLFF. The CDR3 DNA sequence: TGTGCCAGCATTCTTTACAGGGGTGCTAATGAAAAACTGTTTTTT.